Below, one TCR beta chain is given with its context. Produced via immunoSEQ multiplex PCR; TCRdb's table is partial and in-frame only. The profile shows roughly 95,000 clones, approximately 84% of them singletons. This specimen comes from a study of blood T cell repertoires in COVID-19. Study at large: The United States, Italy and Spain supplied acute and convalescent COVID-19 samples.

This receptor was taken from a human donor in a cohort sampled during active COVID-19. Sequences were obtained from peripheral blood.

CDR3 sequence reads: CASSYLTGSGYTF. CDR3 sequence (DNA): TGTGCCAGCAGTTACTTGACAGGGTCCGGCTACACCTTC. V usage is TRBV6-5 and J usage is TRBJ1-2, with 7 bases aligning to TRBD1. V lost 1 base and J lost 8; bases outside the gene matches: 4. CDR3 length: 13 residues. Germline V gives CDR1 MNHEY, CDR2 SVGAGI.